These 28 T cell receptor beta chains share one sample of origin, sequenced in a study of cytomegalovirus exposure and HLA in healthy donors. TCRdb keeps only in-frame clones here, not all; method: immunoSEQ multiplex PCR. The sample contains over 200,000 clones, 90% of which appear only once. The sequenced sample consisted of PBMCs. The receptors were sampled from a woman aged 25 to 39 in good health and CMV-seronegative.

The gene calls are TRBV27 and TRBJ2-7, with TRBD1 identical over 9 bases. Germline V gives CDR1 MNHEY, CDR2 SMNVEV (reference sequence). There are 15 residues in the CDR3. V gave up 4 bases and J gave up 4 bases; unmatched junction bases: 8. The CDR3 sequence: CASSSPDRGLYEQYF. The CDR3 nucleotides are TGTGCCAGCAGTTCCCCGGACAGGGGTTTGTACGAGCAGTACTTC.

The gene calls are TRBV7-3 and TRBJ2-3; D is unclear. The CDR3 spans 14 residues. V dropped 0 bases and J dropped 0 bases, with 4 bases sitting between them. CDR1 and CDR2 (germline): SGHTA, FQGTGA. DNA for the CDR3: TGTGCCAGCAGCTTAACACAGAGCACAGATACGCAGTATTTT. Its translation: CASSLTQSTDTQYF.

The chain has TRBV18 and TRBJ2-7; D possibly corresponds to TRBD1 (6 bases). CDR3 size: 14 residues. Germline-derived CDR1 and CDR2 are KGHSH and LQKENI. V shed 3 bases and J shed 3 bases, with 12 bases lying between them. CDR3 protein: CASSPYSGDYEQYF. The CDR3 DNA reads TGTGCCAGCTCACCTTATTCAGGGGACTACGAGCAGTACTTC.

The chain uses TRBV5-1 and TRBJ2-1, with 7 nucleotides matching TRBD2. The V and J ends lost 1 base and 8 bases, in that order; junction bases with no gene match: 3. CDR3 length: 13 residues. Germline V CDR1 and CDR2: SGHRS, YFSETQ. Here the CDR3 reads CASSLTSAYEQFF. CDR3 DNA sequence: TGCGCCAGCAGCTTGACTAGCGCATATGAGCAGTTCTTC.

The genes are TRBV25-1 and TRBJ2-3, with D unresolved. V lost 3 bases and J 10 bases, leaving 17 bases between the germline ends. Germline lookup yields CDR1 MGHDK and CDR2 SYGVNS. The CDR3 contains 14 residues. The CDR3 coding sequence is TGTGCCAGCAGTGACGGTGGGGTCCAGCAGGCGCAGTATTTT. Amino acids: CASSDGGVQQAQYF.

The CDR3 region is CASSLTRESSTDTQYF. The CDR3 nucleotides are TGCGCCAGCAGCCTGACGCGGGAGAGCAGCACAGATACGCAGTATTTT. This chain joins TRBV4-3 and TRBJ2-3; TRBD2 matches 7 bases. The CDR3 covers 16 residues. The germline gives CDR1 LGHNA, CDR2 YSLEER. J was trimmed by 0 bases and V by 4 bases; bases with no gene match: 7.

The chain joins TRBV29-1 to TRBJ2-2; D might be TRBD2 (6 bases). V dropped 0 bases and J dropped 6 bases, with 11 bases sitting between them. Looked up from germline, CDR1 is SQVTM and CDR2 is ANQGSEA. The CDR3 contains 14 residues. CDR3 amino acids: CSVEEILAPGELFF. The CDR3 region has the DNA TGCAGCGTTGAAGAGATACTAGCTCCCGGGGAGCTGTTTTTT.

This clone has only a few counts. The chain uses TRBV4-1 and TRBJ2-5; D is perhaps TRBD2 (6 bases). This CDR3 contains 16 residues. The germline V gene has CDR1 MGHRA and CDR2 YSYEKL. Trimming left V 1 base short and J 2 bases short, with 14 bases between. The CDR3 DNA reads TGCGCCAGCAGCCAAGCAGACGGGAGAGGGCAAGAGACCCAGTACTTC. This codes for CASSQADGRGQETQYF.

The V call is TRBV28, the J call TRBJ2-7; 11 nucleotides match TRBD2. After removal of 5 bases from V and 4 bases from J, the junction contained 10 bases not matched to a gene. The germline gives CDR1 MDHEN, CDR2 SYDVKM. This CDR3 is built from 16 residues. CDR3 sequence: CASSPHLGLAGYEQYF. CDR3 bases: TGTGCCAGCAGTCCCCATCTCGGACTAGCGGGTTACGAGCAGTACTTC.

The chain recombines TRBV7-8 with TRBJ2-7; maybe TRBD1 (6 bases). The V gene's germline CDR1 is SGHVS and CDR2 FQNEAQ. CDR3 length: 13 amino acids. Trimming pared 7 bases from V and 3 bases from J, leaving 13 bases between. CDR3 sequence: CASTSGHLYEQYF. The CDR3 region has the DNA TGTGCCAGCACCTCGGGACACCTCTACGAGCAGTACTTC.

The V call is TRBV5-1, the J call TRBJ1-2, with D tentatively TRBD1 (6 bases). V lost 5 bases and J 4 bases, leaving 21 bases between the germline ends. The CDR3 is 16 residues long. Germline V gene lookup returns CDR1 SGHRS and CDR2 YFSETQ. The CDR3 DNA reads TGCGCCAGCAGAATAGCTCCAACAGGGCCTAGCTATGGCTACACCTTC. Its protein product is CASRIAPTGPSYGYTF.

Only a few counts were recorded for this clone. The chain has TRBV7-2 and TRBJ2-3, with 15 bases lining up with TRBD2. The CDR3 is 19 amino acids. Germline trimming cut 5 bases from V and 0 bases from J; bases unmatched to any gene: 9. Germline lookup yields CDR1 SGHTA and CDR2 FQGNSA. CDR3 in amino acids: CASSIPGLAGGSSTDTQYF. In nucleotides, the CDR3 is TGTGCCAGCAGCATACCGGGACTAGCGGGGGGTAGTAGCACAGATACGCAGTATTTT.

The CDR3 region is CASSQQGLYNEQFF. The CDR3, as DNA: TGTGCCAGCAGCCAGCAGGGACTTTACAATGAGCAGTTCTTC. The J gene is TRBJ2-1, the V gene TRBV14; possible D gene TRBD2, 6 bases. Germline values: CDR1 SGHDN, CDR2 FVKESK. The CDR3 runs to 14 residues. V lost 3 bases to trimming and J lost 4 bases, with 10 bases between them.

The chain couples TRBV7-6 to TRBJ2-5; 7 bases line up with TRBD1. Germline values: CDR1 SGHVS, CDR2 FNYEAQ. CDR3 length: 13 amino acids. Germline trimming cut 3 bases from V and 4 bases from J; bases unmatched to any gene: 2. The CDR3 is CASSLRGRETQYF. The CDR3 DNA follows: TGTGCCAGCAGCTTGAGGGGGCGAGAGACCCAGTACTTC.

The chain is built from TRBV7-9 and TRBJ2-7, with TRBD2 as a possible D gene (6 bases). Germline V gene lookup returns CDR1 SEHNR and CDR2 FQNEAQ (reference sequence). Trimming pared 5 bases from V and 3 bases from J, leaving 11 bases between. This CDR3 comprises 13 residues. The CDR3 coding sequence is TGTGCCAGCAGCGCCGGGCGGGGCTACGAGCAGTACTTC. Translating gives CASSAGRGYEQYF.

V is TRBV28 and J is TRBJ2-6, with 7 nucleotides matching TRBD1. CDR3 length equals 17 residues. The germline V gene encodes CDR1 MDHEN and CDR2 SYDVKM. Trimming at V came to 4 bases and at J to 0 bases, leaving 6 bases not matched to a gene. The CDR3 DNA is TGTGCCAGCAGTTCTAGGACAGGCAGCTCTGGGGCCAACGTCCTGACTTTC. Translated, it gives CASSSRTGSSGANVLTF.

This chain connects TRBV11-3 to TRBJ1-2; D gene ambiguous. This CDR3 is built from 12 residues. CDR1 is SGHNT, CDR2 YENEEA, per germline. V lost 5 bases, J lost 4 bases, and 8 bases lay in between. CDR3 in DNA: TGTGCCAGCAGCGCCGAGGGCTATGGCTACACCTTC. Its protein is CASSAEGYGYTF.

This chain joins TRBV2 and TRBJ2-3; 9 nucleotides align to TRBD1. V dropped 5 bases and J dropped 0; count of bases not matched to a gene: 3. Germline V gene sequence: CDR1 SNHLY, CDR2 FYNNEI. The CDR3 has 15 residues. The CDR3 protein is CASSRDRVSTDTQYF. The CDR3 DNA reads as TGTGCCAGCAGTAGGGACAGGGTGAGCACAGATACGCAGTATTTT.

This clone has just one count. The chain joins TRBV30 to TRBJ2-5; D call uncertain. This CDR3 is built from 11 residues. Per the germline V gene, CDR1 is GTSNPN and CDR2 is SVGIG (reference sequence). With 2 bases removed from V and 1 base from J, the gap between germline ends came to 2 bases. Here the CDR3 DNA reads TGTGCCTGGAGTATCCAAGAGACCCAGTACTTC. It yields the protein CAWSIQETQYF.

The V call is TRBV5-1, the J call TRBJ2-5, with D perhaps TRBD2 (6 bases). CDR3 length: 17 residues. Trimming took off 3 bases at V and 1 base at J, with 19 bases between the two ends. Germline CDR1 and CDR2: SGHRS and YFSETQ. The CDR3 region is CASSSAVLRDLQETQYF. CDR3 DNA: TGCGCCAGCAGCTCGGCGGTCTTGCGGGACCTCCAAGAGACCCAGTACTTC.

V usage is TRBV28 and J usage is TRBJ2-5; TRBD2 matches at 10 bases. The CDR3 covers 15 residues. Trimming cost V 6 bases and J 1 base; bases outside gene matches: 5. Germline V gene lookup returns CDR1 MDHEN and CDR2 SYDVKM. The CDR3 DNA follows: TGTGCCAGCAGGGACGTAGCGGGAGGCCAAGAGACCCAGTACTTC. Translating gives CASRDVAGGQETQYF.

The rearrangement uses TRBV7-6 and TRBJ2-7; 8 bases map to TRBD2. There are 13 residues in the CDR3. The germline CDR1 and CDR2 sequences are SGHVS and FNYEAQ. The V segment lost 7 bases and the J segment 1 base; nucleotides outside the gene matches: 3. DNA for the CDR3: TGTGCCAGCATGGGCGGGGGGTCCTACGAGCAGTACTTC. This gives the protein CASMGGGSYEQYF.

The chain has TRBV29-1 and TRBJ1-1; D is possibly TRBD1 (5 bases). CDR3 length: 14 amino acids. V dropped 2 bases and J dropped 1 base, with 11 bases sitting between them. In germline, CDR1 is SQVTM, CDR2 ANQGSEA. CDR3 sequence: CSVEQWGGNTEAFF. The CDR3 region has the DNA TGCAGCGTTGAACAGTGGGGGGGGAACACTGAAGCTTTCTTT.

V gene TRBV6-6 combines with J gene TRBJ2-2; 9 bases line up with TRBD2. V shed 2 bases, J shed 7 bases, and the junction held 5 bases outside the gene matches. The CDR3 loop spans 15 amino acids. Per germline, CDR1 MNHNY and CDR2 SVGAGI (reference sequence). The CDR3 nucleotides read TGTGCCAGCAGTTACCGGGGACTAGCAAACGGGGAGCTGTTTTTT. Translation: CASSYRGLANGELFF.

This rearrangement joins TRBV19 to TRBJ2-7, with TRBD2 identical over 7 bases. Germline loops: CDR1 LNHDA, CDR2 SQIVND (reference sequence). V lost 5 bases, J lost 12 bases, and 13 bases stayed unmatched. The CDR3 has 13 residues. The CDR3 reads CASSLGSLGGLYF. As DNA, the CDR3 is TGTGCCAGTAGTCTAGGCTCGCTGGGAGGGCTGTACTTC.

The CDR3: CASALGQGAQPQHF. CDR3 in DNA: TGTGCCAGCGCCCTAGGGCAGGGGGCGCAACCCCAGCATTTT. The gene calls are TRBV28 and TRBJ1-5, with TRBD1 identical over 8 bases. V trimming: 8 bases; J trimming: 10 bases; junction bases outside the gene matches: 13. Germline-derived CDR1 and CDR2 are MDHEN and SYDVKM. This CDR3 spans 14 amino acids. Together with reference TRBV28 and TRBJ1-5, the CDR3 gives the full variable domain: DVKVTQSSRYLVKRTGEKVFLECVQDMDHENMFWYRQDPGLGLRLIYFSYDVKMKEKGDIPEGYSVSREKKERFSLILESASTNQTSMYLCASALGQGAQPQHFGDGTRLSIL.

V and J are TRBV6-6 and TRBJ2-1, with D perhaps given as TRBD1 or TRBD2 (6 bases each). The V and J ends lost 2 bases and 5 bases respectively, with 13 bases between them. Germline CDR1 and CDR2: MNHNY and SVGAGI (reference sequence). CDR3 length equals 15 residues. As DNA, the CDR3 is TGTGCCAGCAGTTACCCGGAGGGGGGAGACAATGAGCAGTTCTTC. This codes for CASSYPEGGDNEQFF.

In its sample, this clone was seen a few times. The chain carries TRBV28 and TRBJ2-7; either TRBD1 or TRBD2 may fit D (5 bases each). Trimming took off 7 bases at V and 5 bases at J, with 15 bases between the two ends. Germline V gives CDR1 MDHEN, CDR2 SYDVKM. The CDR3 has 13 amino acids. The DNA of the CDR3 is TGTGCCAGCATCCGGGACGGGATGAACGAGCAGTACTTC. The encoded protein is CASIRDGMNEQYF.